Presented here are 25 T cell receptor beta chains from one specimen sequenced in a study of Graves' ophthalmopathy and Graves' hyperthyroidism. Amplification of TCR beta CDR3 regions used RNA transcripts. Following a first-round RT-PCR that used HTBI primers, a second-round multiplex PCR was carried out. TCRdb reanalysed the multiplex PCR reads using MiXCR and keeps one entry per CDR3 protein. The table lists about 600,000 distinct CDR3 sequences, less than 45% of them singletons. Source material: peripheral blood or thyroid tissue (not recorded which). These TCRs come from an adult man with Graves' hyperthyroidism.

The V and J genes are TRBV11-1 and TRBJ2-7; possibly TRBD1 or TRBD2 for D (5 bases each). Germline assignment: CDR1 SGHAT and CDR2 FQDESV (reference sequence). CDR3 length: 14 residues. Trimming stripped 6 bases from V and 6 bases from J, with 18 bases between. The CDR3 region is CASSYSDGACEQYF. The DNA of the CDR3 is TGTGCCAGCAGTTACTCGGACGGGGCCTGCGAGCAGTACTTC.

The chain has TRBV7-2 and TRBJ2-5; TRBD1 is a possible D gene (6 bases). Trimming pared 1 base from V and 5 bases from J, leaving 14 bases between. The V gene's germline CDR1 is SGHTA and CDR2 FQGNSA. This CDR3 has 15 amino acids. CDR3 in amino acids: CASSLDSRGWETQYF. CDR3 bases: TGTGCCAGCAGCTTAGATTCGAGGGGGTGGGAGACCCAGTACTTC.

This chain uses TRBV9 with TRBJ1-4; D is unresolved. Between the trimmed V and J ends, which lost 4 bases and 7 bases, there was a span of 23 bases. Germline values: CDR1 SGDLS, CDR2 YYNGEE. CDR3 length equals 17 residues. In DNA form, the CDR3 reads TGTGCCAGCAGCCAACGGGGAGGCAACATCCCTGGTGAAAAACTGTTTTTT. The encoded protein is CASSQRGGNIPGEKLFF.

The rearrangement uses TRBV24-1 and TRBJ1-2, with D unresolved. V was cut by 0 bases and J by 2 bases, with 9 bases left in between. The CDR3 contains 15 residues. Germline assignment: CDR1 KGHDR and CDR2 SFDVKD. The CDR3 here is CATSDLRERNYGYTF. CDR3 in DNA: TGTGCCACCAGTGATTTGCGGGAGAGGAACTATGGCTACACCTTC.

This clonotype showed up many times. The CDR3 coding sequence is TGCGCCAGCAGCCCCCTGGTGGACTACGAGCAGTACTTC. The encoded protein is CASSPLVDYEQYF. This chain joins TRBV4-1 and TRBJ2-7; D is undetermined. V gave up 4 bases and J gave up 3 bases, with 10 bases separating them. The CDR3 length is 13 residues. The germline V gene encodes CDR1 MGHRA and CDR2 YSYEKL.

The CDR3 DNA sequence: TGTGCTAGGCCCCCTGGCGGCTATGGCTACACCTTC. It specifies CARPPGGYGYTF. The chain carries TRBV2 and TRBJ1-2; no clear D. Germline V gene data show CDR1 as SNHLY and CDR2 as FYNNEI. The CDR3 runs 12 residues.

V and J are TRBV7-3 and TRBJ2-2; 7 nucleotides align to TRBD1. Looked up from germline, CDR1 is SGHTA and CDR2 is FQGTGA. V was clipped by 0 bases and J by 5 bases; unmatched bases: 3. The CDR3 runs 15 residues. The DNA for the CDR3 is TGTGCCAGCAGCTTAACCGGACAGGAGACCGGGGAGCTGTTTTTT. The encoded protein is CASSLTGQETGELFF.

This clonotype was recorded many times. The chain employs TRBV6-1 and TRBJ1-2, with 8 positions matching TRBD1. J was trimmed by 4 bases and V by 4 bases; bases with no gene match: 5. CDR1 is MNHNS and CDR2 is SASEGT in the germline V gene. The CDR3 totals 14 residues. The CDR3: CASSADRVSYGYTF. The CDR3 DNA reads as TGTGCCAGCAGTGCGGACAGGGTATCCTATGGCTACACCTTC.

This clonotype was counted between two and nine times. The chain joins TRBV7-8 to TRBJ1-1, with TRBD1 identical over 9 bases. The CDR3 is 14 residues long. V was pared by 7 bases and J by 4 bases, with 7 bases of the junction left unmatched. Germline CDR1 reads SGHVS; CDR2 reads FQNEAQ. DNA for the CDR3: TGTGCCAGCAACTTGGACAGGGGTCGCACTGAAGCTTTCTTT. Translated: CASNLDRGRTEAFF.

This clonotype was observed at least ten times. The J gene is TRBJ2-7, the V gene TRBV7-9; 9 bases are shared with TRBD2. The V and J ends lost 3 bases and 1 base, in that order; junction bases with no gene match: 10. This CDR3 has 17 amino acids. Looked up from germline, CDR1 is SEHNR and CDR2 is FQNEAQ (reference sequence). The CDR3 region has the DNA TGTGCCAGCAGCTTCCCCCCCGGGCGGGGGGGTTCCTACGAGCAGTACTTC. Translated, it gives CASSFPPGRGGSYEQYF.

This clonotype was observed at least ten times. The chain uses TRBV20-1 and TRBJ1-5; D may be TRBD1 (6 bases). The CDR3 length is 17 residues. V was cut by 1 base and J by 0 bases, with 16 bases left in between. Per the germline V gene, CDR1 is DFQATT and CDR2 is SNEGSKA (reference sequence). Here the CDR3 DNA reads TGCAGTGCTAGAGCCGACAGGACTTCAGATAGCAATCAGCCCCAGCATTTT. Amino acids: CSARADRTSDSNQPQHF.

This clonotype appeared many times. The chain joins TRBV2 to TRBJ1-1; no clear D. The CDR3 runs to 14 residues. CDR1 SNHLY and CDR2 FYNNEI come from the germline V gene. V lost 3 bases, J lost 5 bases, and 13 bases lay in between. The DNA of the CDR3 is TGTGCCAGCAGTGACGAGGGAGCGGGAACTGAAGCTTTCTTT. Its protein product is CASSDEGAGTEAFF.

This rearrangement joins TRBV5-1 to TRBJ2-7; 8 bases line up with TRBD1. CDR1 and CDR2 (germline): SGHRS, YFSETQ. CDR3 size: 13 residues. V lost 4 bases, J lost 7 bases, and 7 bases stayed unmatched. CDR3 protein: CASSMTGDGEQYF. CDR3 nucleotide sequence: TGCGCCAGCAGCATGACAGGGGACGGGGAGCAGTACTTC.

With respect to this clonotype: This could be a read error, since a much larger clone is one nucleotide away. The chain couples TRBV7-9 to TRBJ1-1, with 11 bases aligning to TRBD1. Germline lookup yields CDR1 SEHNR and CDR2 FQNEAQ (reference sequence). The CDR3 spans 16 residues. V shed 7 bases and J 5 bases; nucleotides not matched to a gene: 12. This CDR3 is CASNPTGTGGRTEAFF. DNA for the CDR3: TGTGCCAGCAACCCGACCGGGACAGGGGGTCGTACTGAAGCTTTCTTT.

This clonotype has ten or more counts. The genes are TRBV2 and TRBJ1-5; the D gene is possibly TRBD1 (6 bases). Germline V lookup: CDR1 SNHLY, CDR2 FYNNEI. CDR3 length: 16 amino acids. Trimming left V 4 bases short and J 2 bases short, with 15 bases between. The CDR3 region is CASSGQVRSGNQPQHF. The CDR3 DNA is TGTGCCAGCAGTGGACAGGTCCGTTCTGGCAATCAGCCCCAGCATTTT.

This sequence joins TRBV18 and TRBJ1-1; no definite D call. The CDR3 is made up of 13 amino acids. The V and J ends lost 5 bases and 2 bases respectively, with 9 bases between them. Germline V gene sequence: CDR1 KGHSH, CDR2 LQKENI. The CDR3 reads CASSSHSNTEAFF. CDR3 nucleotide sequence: TGTGCCAGCTCATCACACTCCAACACTGAAGCTTTCTTT.

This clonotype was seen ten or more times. DNA of the CDR3: TGTGCCAGCAGTGTGGGGTGGGAGTACGAGCAGTACTTC. Its protein product is CASSVGWEYEQYF. The V and J genes are TRBV6-6 and TRBJ2-7; the D gene is possibly TRBD2 (5 bases). The ends were cut back, 5 bases at V and 4 bases at J, with 12 bases in the middle. This CDR3 comprises 13 residues. CDR1 MNHNY and CDR2 SVGAGI come from the germline V gene (reference sequence).

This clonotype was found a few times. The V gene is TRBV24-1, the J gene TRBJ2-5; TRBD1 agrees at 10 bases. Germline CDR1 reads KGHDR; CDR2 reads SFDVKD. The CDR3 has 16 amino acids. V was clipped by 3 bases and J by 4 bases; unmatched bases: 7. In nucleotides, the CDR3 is TGTGCCACCAGTGATCCCGGGACAGGGGCAGGAGAGACCCAGTACTTC. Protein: CATSDPGTGAGETQYF.

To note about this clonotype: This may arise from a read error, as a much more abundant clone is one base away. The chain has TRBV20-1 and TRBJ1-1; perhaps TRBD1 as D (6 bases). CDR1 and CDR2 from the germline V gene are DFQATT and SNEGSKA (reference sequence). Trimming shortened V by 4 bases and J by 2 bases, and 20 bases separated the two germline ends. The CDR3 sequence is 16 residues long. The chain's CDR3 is CSANRAGRRINTEAFF. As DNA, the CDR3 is TGCAGTGCTAACAGGGCAGGGCGAAGAATAAACACTGAAGCTTTCTTT.

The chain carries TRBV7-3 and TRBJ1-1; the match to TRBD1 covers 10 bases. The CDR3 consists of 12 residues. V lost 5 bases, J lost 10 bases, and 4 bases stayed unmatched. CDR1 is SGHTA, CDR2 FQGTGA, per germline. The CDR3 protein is CASSVGTGVAFF. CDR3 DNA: TGTGCCAGCAGCGTCGGGACAGGGGTAGCTTTCTTT.

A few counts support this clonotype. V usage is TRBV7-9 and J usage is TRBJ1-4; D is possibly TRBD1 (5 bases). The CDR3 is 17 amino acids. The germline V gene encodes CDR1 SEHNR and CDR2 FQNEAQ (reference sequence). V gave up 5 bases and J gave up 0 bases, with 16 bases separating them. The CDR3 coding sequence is TGTGCCAGCAGCCAAGCGGGGGTCGGAGCAACTAATGAAAAACTGTTTTTT. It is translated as CASSQAGVGATNEKLFF.

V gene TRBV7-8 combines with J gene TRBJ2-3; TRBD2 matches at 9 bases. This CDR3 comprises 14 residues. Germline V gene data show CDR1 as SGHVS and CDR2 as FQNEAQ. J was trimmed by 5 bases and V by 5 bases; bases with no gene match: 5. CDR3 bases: TGTGCCAGCAGCCGAGCGGGGGGTGGAGATACGCAGTATTTT. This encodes CASSRAGGGDTQYF.

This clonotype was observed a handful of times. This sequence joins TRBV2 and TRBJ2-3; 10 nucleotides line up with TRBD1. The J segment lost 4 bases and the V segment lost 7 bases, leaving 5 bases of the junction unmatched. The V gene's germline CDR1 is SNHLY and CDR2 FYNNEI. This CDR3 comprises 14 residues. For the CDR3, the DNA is TGTGCCAGCACCTCGACAGGGGGCGCAGATACGCAGTATTTT. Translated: CASTSTGGADTQYF.

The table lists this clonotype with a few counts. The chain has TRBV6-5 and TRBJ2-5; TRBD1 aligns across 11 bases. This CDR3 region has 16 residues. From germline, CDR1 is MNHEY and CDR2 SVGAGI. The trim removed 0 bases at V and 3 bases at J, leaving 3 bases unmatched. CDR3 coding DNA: TGTGCCAGCAGTTACTCCGGGACAGGGGGGAAAGAGACCCAGTACTTC. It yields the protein CASSYSGTGGKETQYF.

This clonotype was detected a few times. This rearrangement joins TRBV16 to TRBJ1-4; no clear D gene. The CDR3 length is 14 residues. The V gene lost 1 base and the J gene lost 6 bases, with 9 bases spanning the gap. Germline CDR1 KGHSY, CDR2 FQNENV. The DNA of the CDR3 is TGTGCCAGCAGCCAATTCAATACGGATGAAAAACTGTTTTTT. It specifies CASSQFNTDEKLFF.